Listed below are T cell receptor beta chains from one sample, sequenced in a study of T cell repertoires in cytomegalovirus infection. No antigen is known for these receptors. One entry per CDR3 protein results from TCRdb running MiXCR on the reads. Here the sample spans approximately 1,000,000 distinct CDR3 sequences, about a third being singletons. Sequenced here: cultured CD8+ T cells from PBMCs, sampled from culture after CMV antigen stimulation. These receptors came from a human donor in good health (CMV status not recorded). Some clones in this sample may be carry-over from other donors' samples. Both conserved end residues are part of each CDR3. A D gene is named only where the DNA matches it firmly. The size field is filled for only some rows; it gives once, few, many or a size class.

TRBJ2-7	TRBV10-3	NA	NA	TGTGCCATCAGTACTTTGCAGGAAACCTACGAGCAGTACTTC	CAISTLQETYEQYF
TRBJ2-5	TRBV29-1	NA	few	TGCAGCGTTGACGGGGGACACCGGCCCCCCCAGTACTTC	CSVDGGHRPPQYF
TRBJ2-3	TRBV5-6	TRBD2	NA	TGTGCCAGCAGCCGGCCCCCGGGGGGAGATACGCAGTATTTT	CASSRPPGGDTQYF
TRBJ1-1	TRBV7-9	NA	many	TGTGCCAGCACCCCAGACATTATGTTAACTGAAGCTTTCTTT	CASTPDIMLTEAFF
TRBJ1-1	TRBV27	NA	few	TGTGCCAGCAGTCGGCGCAGGCAGGACGCTGAAGCTTTCTTT	CASSRRRQDAEAFF
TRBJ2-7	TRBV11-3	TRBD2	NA	TGTGCCAGCAGCTTAAGCGGGGCTAACGAGCAGTACTTC	CASSLSGANEQYF
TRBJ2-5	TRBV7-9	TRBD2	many	TGTGCCAGCAGCATTTCTAGCGGCCAAGAGACCCAGTACTTC	CASSISSGQETQYF
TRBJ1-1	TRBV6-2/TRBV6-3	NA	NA	TGTGCCAACAGAAGCCCAGTTCCCCAGGGGCCGGGGGACACTGAAGCTTTCTTT	CANRSPVPQGPGDTEAFF
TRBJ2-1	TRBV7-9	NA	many	TGTGCCAGCGAAGATTTCGGACGGAACAATGAGCAGTTCTTC	CASEDFGRNNEQFF
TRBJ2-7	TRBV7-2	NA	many	TGTGCCAGCAGCTTAGTTGGGGGGGCGTACGAGCAGTACTTC	CASSLVGGAYEQYF
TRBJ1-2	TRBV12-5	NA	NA	TGTGCTAGTGGTCCCCCGACAGTTTGGGGTGAGGGCTACACCTTC	CASGPPTVWGEGYTF
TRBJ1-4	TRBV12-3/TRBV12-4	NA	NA	TGTGCCAGCAGTCCCTCACGACAGTCTGCAACTAATGAAAAACTGTTTTTT	CASSPSRQSATNEKLFF
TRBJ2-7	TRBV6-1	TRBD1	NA	TGTGCCAGCAGTGAGACGACAGGGACCTCCTACGAGCAGTACTTC	CASSETTGTSYEQYF
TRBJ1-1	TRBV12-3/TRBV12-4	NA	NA	TGTGCCAGCAGTTTTCTGGCCAGGGCGGCCACTGAAGCTTTCTTT	CASSFLARAATEAFF
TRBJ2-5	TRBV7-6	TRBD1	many	TGTGCCAGCAGCTCCCTCCCTCCGGGCCCTAAGGGGGCCTCACAAGAGACCCAGTACTTC	CASSSLPPGPKGASQETQYF
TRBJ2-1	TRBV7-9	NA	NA	TGTGCCAGCAGCGGGACATCAAATGAGCAGTTCTTC	CASSGTSNEQFF
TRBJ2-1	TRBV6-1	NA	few	TGTGCCAGCGTAGACAATGAGCAGTTCTTC	CASVDNEQFF
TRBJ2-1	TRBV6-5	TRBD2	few	TGTGCCAGCAGTTACAACGGGGGGGCCGCTGAGCAGTTCTTC	CASSYNGGAAEQFF
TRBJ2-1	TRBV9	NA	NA	TGTGCCAGCACCCCATTTGGGGCCATGAACAATGAGCAGTTCTTC	CASTPFGAMNNEQFF
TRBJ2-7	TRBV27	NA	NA	TGTGCCACTCGGCTGGGCAATACCTACGAGCAGTACTTC	CATRLGNTYEQYF
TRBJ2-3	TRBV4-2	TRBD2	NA	TGTGCCAGCCGTCTAGCGGGGGCAAAGGCAGATACGCAGTATTTT	CASRLAGAKADTQYF
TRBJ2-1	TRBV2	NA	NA	TGTGCCAGCAGAGCTAGCTACAATGAGCAGTTCTTC	CASRASYNEQFF
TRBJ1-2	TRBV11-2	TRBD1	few	TGTGCCAGCAGCCATTCCATAGGGGACAGGGGAATTGGCTACACCTTC	CASSHSIGDRGIGYTF
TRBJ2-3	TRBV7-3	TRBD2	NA	TGTGCCAGCAGCTTAAACCCCCCCTTTAGCGGGGGTGGCACAGATACGCAGTATTTT	CASSLNPPFSGGGTDTQYF
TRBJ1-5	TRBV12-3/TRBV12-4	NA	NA	TGTGCCAACAGATTCGGAGGAGGGAATCAGCCCCAGCATTTT	CANRFGGGNQPQHF
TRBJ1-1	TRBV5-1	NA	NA	TGCGCCAGCAGCTTGGGGGAACTATTGTACACTGAAGCTTTCTTT	CASSLGELLYTEAFF
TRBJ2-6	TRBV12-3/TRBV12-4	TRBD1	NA	TGTGCCAGCAGCCTTGGGACAGGCGCCTTAGTCTCTGGGGCCAACGTCCTGACTTTC	CASSLGTGALVSGANVLTF
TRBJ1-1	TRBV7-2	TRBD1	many	TGTGCCAGCAGCAGGGGACAGGGGAGGGAAGCTTTCTTT	CASSRGQGREAFF
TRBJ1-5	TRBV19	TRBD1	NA	TGTGCCAGTAGCCTCAGGGGGCTAAGCAATCAGCCCCAGCATTTT	CASSLRGLSNQPQHF
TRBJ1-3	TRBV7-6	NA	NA	TGTGCCAGCAGCCACAGTAGGCTAGGATTCTCTGGAAACACCATATATTTT	CASSHSRLGFSGNTIYF
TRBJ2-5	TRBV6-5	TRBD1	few	TGTGCCAGCAGTTACGTACCGACAGGGAGAGAGACCCAGTACTTC	CASSYVPTGRETQYF
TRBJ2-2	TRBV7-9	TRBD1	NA	TGTGCCAGCCGACCAGAGACAGGGGAATTCCCCGGGGAGCTGTTTTTT	CASRPETGEFPGELFF
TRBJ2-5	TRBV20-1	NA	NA	TGCAGTGCTAGAGGATCACTAGACCAAGAGACCCAGTACTTC	CSARGSLDQETQYF
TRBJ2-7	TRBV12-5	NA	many	TGTGCTAGTGCCTTGGGGGGTTCCGAGCAGTACTTC	CASALGGSEQYF
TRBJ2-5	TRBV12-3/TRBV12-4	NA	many	TGTGCCAGCAGTTTGAGTACCGAGACCCAGTACTTC	CASSLSTETQYF
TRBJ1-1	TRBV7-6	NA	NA	TGTGCCAGCAGCTTAGTCCGGGGTGTTGGGGAAGGGGACACTGAAGCTTTCTTT	CASSLVRGVGEGDTEAFF
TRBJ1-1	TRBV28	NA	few	TGTGCCAGCAGTTTACCGGGGGCTCACACTGAAGCTTTCTTT	CASSLPGAHTEAFF
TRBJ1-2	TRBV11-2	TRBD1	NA	TGTGCCAGCAGCTTAGATGCAGGGGGCCCGCTCTGGGGCCACTATGGCTACACCTTC	CASSLDAGGPLWGHYGYTF
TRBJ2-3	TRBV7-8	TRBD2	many	TGTGCCAGCAGCGGGGGACTAGCCGCTCAAGATACGCAGTATTTT	CASSGGLAAQDTQYF
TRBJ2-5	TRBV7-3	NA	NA	TGTACCAGCAGCCACCCGACAGGCGGGGAGACCCAGTACTTC	CTSSHPTGGETQYF
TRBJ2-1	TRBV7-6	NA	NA	TGTGCCAGCAGCTCGAGAGGACCGGGAGATGAGCAGTTCTTC	CASSSRGPGDEQFF
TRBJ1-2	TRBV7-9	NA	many	TGTGCCAGCAGCTTAGAAGGGGCAGCTAACTATGGCTACACCTTC	CASSLEGAANYGYTF